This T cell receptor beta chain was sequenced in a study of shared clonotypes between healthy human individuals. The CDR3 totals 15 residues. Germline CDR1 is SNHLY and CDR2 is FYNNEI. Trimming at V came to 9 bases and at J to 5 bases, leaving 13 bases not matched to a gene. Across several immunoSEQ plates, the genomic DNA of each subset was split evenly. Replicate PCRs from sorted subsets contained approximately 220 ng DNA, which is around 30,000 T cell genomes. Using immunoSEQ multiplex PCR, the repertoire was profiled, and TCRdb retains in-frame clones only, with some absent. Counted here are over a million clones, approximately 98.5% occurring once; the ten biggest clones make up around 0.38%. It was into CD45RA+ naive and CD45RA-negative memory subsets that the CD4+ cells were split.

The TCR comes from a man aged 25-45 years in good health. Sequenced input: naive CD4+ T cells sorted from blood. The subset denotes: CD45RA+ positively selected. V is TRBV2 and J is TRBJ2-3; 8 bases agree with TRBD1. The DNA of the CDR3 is TGTGCCAGGTCCGAGGCAGCCAGGGGGCAAGATACGCAGTATTTT. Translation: CARSEAARGQDTQYF.